The 9 T cell receptor beta chains below all came from one sample that was sequenced in a study of blood T cell repertoires in COVID-19. Sequencing was performed with immunoSEQ multiplex PCR; in TCRdb, only in-frame clones are kept and a portion is missing. The sample includes some 250,000 clones, roughly nine tenths of them seen just once. Material: PBMCs or T cells enriched from blood (not recorded which). The receptors shown here come from a young woman with acute COVID-19.

This clone is large in the sample. The chain uses TRBV6-5 and TRBJ2-7; possibly TRBD2 for D (5 bases). This CDR3 is 14 amino acids long. V was cut by 6 bases and J by 2 bases, with 14 bases left in between. Germline V gives CDR1 MNHEY, CDR2 SVGAGI. The DNA for the CDR3 is TGTGCCAGCAGGGGCGGACTCGCACCCTACGAGCAGTACTTC. As protein: CASRGGLAPYEQYF.

The V call is TRBV27, the J call TRBJ1-2, with 7 bases fitting TRBD1. The CDR3 is 13 residues long. The V and J ends lost 5 bases and 3 bases, in that order; junction bases with no gene match: 3. The V gene's germline CDR1 is MNHEY and CDR2 SMNVEV (reference sequence). The CDR3 here is CASSSTGDYGYTF. The CDR3 bases are TGTGCCAGCAGTAGTACAGGGGACTATGGCTACACCTTC.

The genes are TRBV3-1 (or the pseudogene TRBV3-2) and TRBJ1-1, with TRBD1 identical over 7 bases. Germline loops: CDR1 LGHDT, CDR2 YNNKEL (reference sequence). With V trimmed by 4 bases and J by 0 bases, 17 bases remained unmatched. This CDR3 region has 19 residues. CDR3 region: CASSPETGTVGIMNTEAFF. The CDR3 region has the DNA TGTGCCAGCAGCCCCGAAACCGGGACAGTAGGGATCATGAACACTGAAGCTTTCTTT.

This rearrangement joins TRBV3-1 (or the pseudogene TRBV3-2) to TRBJ2-7; 11 nucleotides align to TRBD2. The germline CDR1 and CDR2 sequences are LGHDT and YNNKEL (reference sequence). This CDR3 has 15 residues. V lost 4 bases and J lost 6; bases outside the gene matches: 8. CDR3 in amino acids: CASSPGLADPAEQYF. CDR3 DNA sequence: TGTGCCAGCAGCCCGGGACTAGCGGATCCGGCCGAGCAGTACTTC.

The rearrangement links TRBV4-1 to TRBJ1-1; D remains ambiguous. CDR3 length equals 16 residues. Germline V lookup: CDR1 MGHRA, CDR2 YSYEKL. Trimming shortened V by 0 bases and J by 0 bases, and 11 bases separated the two germline ends. In DNA form, the CDR3 reads TGCGCCAGCAGCCAAGAAGACGGGGTCATGAACACTGAAGCTTTCTTT. Translation gives CASSQEDGVMNTEAFF.

J is TRBJ2-7 and V is TRBV10-1, with 8 bases matching TRBD2. The CDR3 has 15 residues. J was trimmed by 2 bases and V by 4 bases; bases with no gene match: 7. Germline assignment: CDR1 WNHNN and CDR2 SYGVQD (reference sequence). The CDR3 here is CASSGESGGTYEQYF. The CDR3 DNA follows: TGCGCCAGCAGTGGGGAATCGGGAGGGACCTACGAGCAGTACTTC.

This chain uses TRBV18 with TRBJ1-2; TRBD1 matches 7 bases. Germline V gives CDR1 KGHSH, CDR2 LQKENI. The ends lost 5 bases at V and 11 bases at J; junction bases unmatched: 8. This CDR3 contains 12 residues. The CDR3 region has the DNA TGTGCCAGCTCAACGGGACAGCCAGAGTACACCTTC. Translation: CASSTGQPEYTF.

This chain joins TRBV15 and TRBJ2-1, with D perhaps matching TRBD1 (6 bases). From germline, CDR1 is LNHNV and CDR2 YYDKDF (reference sequence). The CDR3 is 17 amino acids. V was trimmed by 0 bases and J by 6 bases, leaving 18 bases between them. In nucleotides, the CDR3 is TGTGCCACCAGCAGAGATAGCCCCAGGGTAGGGGGCAATGAGCAGTTCTTC. Its translation is CATSRDSPRVGGNEQFF.

This clone has more than one count but fewer than ten. This CDR3 fails to terminate in the conserved phenylalanine or tryptophan, so it likely reflects a read error. No DNA is shown, since the ends of the CDR3 on it are uncertain; the CDR3 is the one TCRdb lists. The rearrangement joins TRBV30 to TRBJ1-2; the table's D call, TRBD1, was not checked against the DNA. The CDR3 numbers 12 amino acids, ends counted. The V gene's germline CDR1 is GTSNPN and CDR2 SVGIG (reference sequence). CDR3 region: CAWSEGTGGIRV.